The rows below give T cell receptor beta chains drawn from one sample of a study of T cells after yellow fever vaccination. One entry per CDR3 protein results from TCRdb running MiXCR on the 5' RACE reads. This sample yields around 310,000 distinct CDR3 sequences, of which approximately 4.2% are seen a single time; 20% to 25% belongs to the top ten. The source was PBMCs, collected 5 days after the yellow fever booster vaccination. The receptor source for this set is a man aged 18-30 years who received the YFV17D yellow fever vaccine. Both conserved end residues are part of each CDR3. Fields, in order: clone size, V gene, J gene, D gene, CDR3 DNA, CDR3 protein. A D gene is named only where the DNA matches it firmly. Size values are once, few and many counts, or a class for expanded clones, and some rows have none.

clone size: -; V gene: TRBV20-1; J gene: TRBJ2-5; D gene: -; CDR3 DNA: TGCAGAACAGGCCCCCTCCGGGCGGAGACCCAGTACTTC; CDR3 protein: CRTGPLRAETQYF
clone size: many; V gene: TRBV12-3/TRBV12-4; J gene: TRBJ1-4; D gene: -; CDR3 DNA: TGTGCCAGCAGTTTACAGGCGATTAATGAAAAACTGTTTTTT; CDR3 protein: CASSLQAINEKLFF
clone size: -; V gene: TRBV3-1; J gene: TRBJ1-2; D gene: -; CDR3 DNA: TGTGCCAGCAGCTGGGTCCAGAGTGGAGGCTACACCTTC; CDR3 protein: CASSWVQSGGYTF
clone size: -; V gene: TRBV7-9; J gene: TRBJ2-3; D gene: TRBD1; CDR3 DNA: TGTGCCAGCAGCATCGGGACAGGGGATTCAGATACGCAGTATTTT; CDR3 protein: CASSIGTGDSDTQYF
clone size: -; V gene: TRBV5-1; J gene: TRBJ2-1; D gene: -; CDR3 DNA: TGCGCCAGCAGCGTGGGGCCGGAGGGTGAGCAGTTCTTC; CDR3 protein: CASSVGPEGEQFF
clone size: many; V gene: TRBV20-1; J gene: TRBJ1-5; D gene: -; CDR3 DNA: TGCAGTGCTAGTCCTTACAGGGAGAATCAGCCCCAGCATTTT; CDR3 protein: CSASPYRENQPQHF
clone size: many; V gene: TRBV6-2/TRBV6-3; J gene: TRBJ2-5; D gene: TRBD2; CDR3 DNA: TGTGCCAGCAGTTGGGGGGGACTAGCGGACCAAGAGACCCAGTACTTC; CDR3 protein: CASSWGGLADQETQYF
clone size: few; V gene: TRBV28; J gene: TRBJ1-2; D gene: TRBD1; CDR3 DNA: TGTGCCAGCAGCACGGGACAGGGTTCTCCTGCGGATGGCTACACCTTC; CDR3 protein: CASSTGQGSPADGYTF
clone size: many; V gene: TRBV5-1; J gene: TRBJ1-1; D gene: TRBD1; CDR3 DNA: TGCGCCAGCAGCTTGAGTCAGGGGGCCACTGAAGCTTTCTTT; CDR3 protein: CASSLSQGATEAFF
clone size: few; V gene: TRBV12-3/TRBV12-4; J gene: TRBJ1-2; D gene: TRBD1; CDR3 DNA: TGTGCCAGCAGCCCACGGGGACAGGGGAACCGGTATGGCTACACCTTC; CDR3 protein: CASSPRGQGNRYGYTF
clone size: few; V gene: TRBV6-1; J gene: TRBJ1-2; D gene: -; CDR3 DNA: TGTGCCAGCAGGGCCATATTGGCCCCCTATGGCTACACCTTC; CDR3 protein: CASRAILAPYGYTF
clone size: few; V gene: TRBV5-1; J gene: TRBJ2-7; D gene: -; CDR3 DNA: TGCGCCAGCAGCTTGGGCCAGTTATACGAGCAGTACTTC; CDR3 protein: CASSLGQLYEQYF
clone size: -; V gene: TRBV29-1; J gene: TRBJ2-3; D gene: TRBD2; CDR3 DNA: TGCAGCGTTGGACTAGCGGGGAGAGATACGCAGAATTTT; CDR3 protein: CSVGLAGRDTQNF
clone size: few; V gene: TRBV9; J gene: TRBJ2-3; D gene: TRBD1; CDR3 DNA: TGTGCCAGCAGCGCCCTCTCGACAGGGTACACAGATACGCAGTATTTT; CDR3 protein: CASSALSTGYTDTQYF
clone size: many; V gene: TRBV4-3; J gene: TRBJ1-5; D gene: -; CDR3 DNA: TGCGCCAGCATTGGTTGGGGGGCTAGTCAGCCCCAGCATTTT; CDR3 protein: CASIGWGASQPQHF
clone size: -; V gene: TRBV12-3/TRBV12-4; J gene: TRBJ1-3; D gene: -; CDR3 DNA: TGTGCCAGCAGTTTTAGGGCTGGAAACACCATATATTTT; CDR3 protein: CASSFRAGNTIYF
clone size: many; V gene: TRBV20-1; J gene: TRBJ1-4; D gene: -; CDR3 DNA: TGCAGTGCTAGCTCCGGGACAAGATATGAAAAACTGTTTTTT; CDR3 protein: CSASSGTRYEKLFF
clone size: few; V gene: TRBV12-3/TRBV12-4; J gene: TRBJ1-5; D gene: TRBD1; CDR3 DNA: TGTGCCAGCAGTTTTCATACAGGGGGTAACCAGCCCCAGCATTTT; CDR3 protein: CASSFHTGGNQPQHF
clone size: many; V gene: TRBV28; J gene: TRBJ2-3; D gene: -; CDR3 DNA: TGTGCCAGCACCCCAAACACAGATACGCAGTATTTT; CDR3 protein: CASTPNTDTQYF
clone size: few; V gene: TRBV27; J gene: TRBJ1-2; D gene: TRBD1; CDR3 DNA: TGTGCCAGCAGTTTCACAGGGGGCCACTATGGCTACACCTTC; CDR3 protein: CASSFTGGHYGYTF
clone size: many; V gene: TRBV4-2; J gene: TRBJ2-7; D gene: -; CDR3 DNA: TGTGCCAGCAGCCAAGATATGGCAGCCCTCTCCTACGAGCAGTACTTC; CDR3 protein: CASSQDMAALSYEQYF
clone size: few; V gene: TRBV5-1; J gene: TRBJ2-5; D gene: TRBD1; CDR3 DNA: TGCGCCAGCAGCGACGGACAGGGGGAAAGAGAGACCCAGTACTTC; CDR3 protein: CASSDGQGERETQYF
clone size: few; V gene: TRBV4-3; J gene: TRBJ1-2; D gene: -; CDR3 DNA: TGCGCCAGCAGCCAAGATCTCTTACAGAATGGCTACACCTTC; CDR3 protein: CASSQDLLQNGYTF
clone size: -; V gene: TRBV11-2; J gene: TRBJ2-7; D gene: -; CDR3 DNA: TGTGCCAGCAGCTTAGGGGGGCAGGGTTCCTACGAGCAGTACTTC; CDR3 protein: CASSLGGQGSYEQYF
clone size: few; V gene: TRBV24-1; J gene: TRBJ1-2; D gene: -; CDR3 DNA: TGTGCCACCAGTGATCACAGGGATAACTATGGCTACACCTTC; CDR3 protein: CATSDHRDNYGYTF
clone size: few; V gene: TRBV29-1; J gene: TRBJ1-6; D gene: TRBD1; CDR3 DNA: TGCAGCGTGCGGGGACAGACTAATTCACCCCTCCACTTT; CDR3 protein: CSVRGQTNSPLHF
clone size: -; V gene: TRBV7-2; J gene: TRBJ2-5; D gene: TRBD2; CDR3 DNA: TGTGCCAGCAGCTTTAGCGGGGGGGCCTTGGACCAAGAGACCCAGTACTTC; CDR3 protein: CASSFSGGALDQETQYF